These 17 T cell receptor beta chains came from one sample sequenced in a study of T cell repertoires in cytomegalovirus infection. TCRdb processed the reads anew with MiXCR; each CDR3 protein has one entry. Of about 230,000 distinct CDR3 sequences listed, approximately 22% are singletons. Specimen: CD8+ T cells from PBMCs. These receptor sequences come from a human donor in good health (CMV status not recorded). Some clones in this sample may be carry-over from other donors' samples.

This clonotype was counted at least ten times. J is TRBJ2-1 and V is TRBV7-9; maybe TRBD2 (5 bases). Trimming pared 5 bases from V and 4 bases from J, leaving 15 bases between. From germline, CDR1 is SEHNR and CDR2 FQNEAQ (reference sequence). CDR3 length: 15 amino acids. DNA of the CDR3: TGTGCCAGCAGCGAGAGTCCGGGATGGTACAATGAGCAGTTCTTC. Its protein product is CASSESPGWYNEQFF.

This clonotype occurred a few times. This chain joins TRBV6-1 and TRBJ1-1; D possibly corresponds to TRBD1 (5 bases). This CDR3 is built from 11 residues. Per the germline V gene, CDR1 is MNHNS and CDR2 is SASEGT. Trimming left V 10 bases short and J 4 bases short, with 10 bases between. As DNA, the CDR3 is TGTGCCACCCGGGGGGGCACTGAAGCTTTCTTT. This gives the protein CATRGGTEAFF.

The rearrangement links TRBV11-3 to TRBJ2-3; D uncertain. Germline CDR1 is SGHNT and CDR2 is YENEEA. V lost 5 bases and J lost 8, with 8 bases in between. The CDR3 sequence is 11 residues long. CDR3 sequence: CASSQDGTQYF. The CDR3 DNA is TGTGCCAGCAGCCAGGACGGTACGCAGTATTTT. Supplemented by reference TRBV11-3 and TRBJ2-3, the full variable domain reads EAGVVQSPRYKIIEKKQPVAFWCNPISGHNTLYWYLQNLGQGPELLIRYENEEAVDDSQLPKDRFSAERLKGVDSTLKIQPAELGDSAVYLCASSQDGTQYFGPGTRLTVL.

This clonotype was seen more than once but under ten times. This rearrangement joins TRBV7-9 to TRBJ2-1; D assignment may be TRBD1 or TRBD2 (5 bases each). V shed 11 bases and J shed 1 base, with 24 bases lying between them. The CDR3 contains 17 residues. Per the germline V gene, CDR1 is SEHNR and CDR2 is FQNEAQ (reference sequence). The CDR3 here is CAGKPGPRGESYNEQFF. As DNA, the CDR3 is TGTGCCGGAAAACCGGGACCCCGCGGAGAGTCCTACAATGAGCAGTTCTTC.

The table lists this clonotype with a few counts. The gene calls are TRBV5-6 and TRBJ1-1; unclear D gene. This CDR3 comprises 12 residues. Germline lookup yields CDR1 SGHDT and CDR2 YYEEEE. V gave up 4 bases and J gave up 6 bases, with 10 bases separating them. CDR3: CASSRVVAEAFF. The CDR3 region has the DNA TGTGCCAGCAGCCGGGTTGTAGCTGAAGCTTTCTTT.

The V and J genes are TRBV28 and TRBJ1-2; D not certain. CDR1 is MDHEN, CDR2 SYDVKM, per germline. The CDR3 is 11 residues long. V was cut by 5 bases and J by 8 bases, with 9 bases left in between. The CDR3 spells CASSPRSGYTF. The CDR3 bases are TGTGCCAGCAGTCCCAGGTCCGGCTACACCTTC.

This clonotype was observed at least ten times. The V and J genes are TRBV6-6 and TRBJ1-5; 8 nucleotides match TRBD1. The J segment lost 1 base and the V segment lost 2 bases, leaving 7 bases of the junction unmatched. Germline V lookup: CDR1 MNHNY, CDR2 SVGAGI (reference sequence). The CDR3 contains 17 residues. The CDR3 region is CASSYQGARQSNQPQHF. The DNA for the CDR3 is TGTGCCAGCAGTTACCAGGGGGCGAGGCAGAGCAATCAGCCCCAGCATTTT.

CDR3 loop: CSASRGPSQYF. CDR3 coding DNA: TGCAGTGCCTCGCGGGGACCTTCGCAGTATTTT. This chain connects TRBV20-1 to TRBJ2-3; D may be TRBD2 (6 bases). Trimming took 6 bases from V and 10 from J, leaving 14 bases between them. The CDR3 sequence is 11 residues long. Per the germline V gene, CDR1 is DFQATT and CDR2 is SNEGSKA (reference sequence).

This clonotype was picked up many times. The J gene is TRBJ1-1, the V gene TRBV6-6, with TRBD1 matching over 7 bases. Germline CDR1 reads MNHNY; CDR2 reads SVGAGI (reference sequence). The V gene end was trimmed by 4 bases and the J gene end by 4 bases; junction bases not matched to a gene: 3. The CDR3 is 13 amino acids. CDR3 sequence: CASSSGTVTEAFF. In DNA, the CDR3 is TGTGCCAGCAGTTCCGGGACAGTCACTGAAGCTTTCTTT.

This clonotype was picked up many times. The chain couples TRBV19 to TRBJ1-1, with a tentative D call TRBD1 (6 bases). Trimming took off 5 bases at V and 7 bases at J, with 14 bases between the two ends. The germline gives CDR1 LNHDA, CDR2 SQIVND (reference sequence). CDR3 length: 13 amino acids. In nucleotides, the CDR3 is TGTGCCAGTAGTGGTTGGGGGGCCCATGAAGCTTTCTTT. It yields the protein CASSGWGAHEAFF.

The chain links TRBV14 to TRBJ2-3; possible D gene TRBD2, 6 bases. This CDR3 contains 17 residues. V gave up 7 bases and J gave up 2 bases, with 22 bases separating them. Germline assignment: CDR1 SGHDN and CDR2 FVKESK. The CDR3 coding sequence is TGTGCCAGCAATCGCCGAACCGGGACTTCCGTCACAGATACGCAGTATTTT. This gives the protein CASNRRTGTSVTDTQYF. Filled out from reference TRBV14 and TRBJ2-3, the complete variable domain reads EAGVTQFPSHSVIEKGQTVTLRCDPISGHDNLYWYRRVMGKEIKFLLHFVKESKQDESGMPNNRFLAERTGGTYSTLKVQPAELEDSGVYFCASNRRTGTSVTDTQYFGPGTRLTVL.

The chain carries TRBV27 and TRBJ2-2; 9 bases align to TRBD2. Per the germline V gene, CDR1 is MNHEY and CDR2 is SMNVEV (reference sequence). The ends lost 5 bases at V and 5 bases at J; junction bases unmatched: 6. The CDR3 covers 15 residues. In DNA form, the CDR3 reads TGTGCCAGCAGTCGGAGCGGGGGGACGACCGGGGAGCTGTTTTTT. Amino acid sequence: CASSRSGGTTGELFF.

The rearrangement uses TRBV25-1 and TRBJ2-2; D gene uncertain. The V gene's germline CDR1 is MGHDK and CDR2 SYGVNS. The germline V and J ends were trimmed by 5 bases and 0 bases, with 7 bases remaining between them. The CDR3 spans 14 residues. Here the CDR3 DNA reads TGTGCCAGCAGTCAGGCAGCGAACACCGGGGAGCTGTTTTTT. This gives the protein CASSQAANTGELFF. Supplemented by reference TRBV25-1 and TRBJ2-2, the full variable domain reads EADIYQTPRYLVIGTGKKITLECSQTMGHDKMYWYQQDPGMELHLIHYSYGVNSTEKGDLSSESTVSRIRTEHFPLTLESARPSHTSQYLCASSQAANTGELFFGEGSRLTVL.

The J gene is TRBJ2-3, the V gene TRBV29-1; 9 nucleotides match TRBD1. The CDR3 extends over 16 amino acids. Per the germline V gene, CDR1 is SQVTM and CDR2 is ANQGSEA. Trimming cost V 2 bases and J 5 bases; bases outside gene matches: 11. The CDR3, as DNA: TGCAGCGTTGAACTACAGGGGGCCCGTTTCGGAGATACGCAGTATTTT. This encodes CSVELQGARFGDTQYF.

This clonotype has ten or more counts. This chain joins TRBV11-3 and TRBJ2-1; 11 bases are a match to TRBD2. V dropped 0 bases and J dropped 4; count of bases not matched to a gene: 2. Germline V gene sequence: CDR1 SGHNT, CDR2 YENEEA. The CDR3 loop spans 16 amino acids. The CDR3 loop reads CASSLDSGGGYNEQFF. As DNA, the CDR3 is TGTGCCAGCAGCTTAGATAGCGGGGGGGGGTACAATGAGCAGTTCTTC. The full variable domain, rest sourced from reference TRBV11-3 and TRBJ2-1, is EAGVVQSPRYKIIEKKQPVAFWCNPISGHNTLYWYLQNLGQGPELLIRYENEEAVDDSQLPKDRFSAERLKGVDSTLKIQPAELGDSAVYLCASSLDSGGGYNEQFFGPGTRLTVL.

This clonotype has only a few counts. V and J are TRBV19 and TRBJ2-1, with 11 positions matching TRBD2. Trimming cost V 7 bases and J 7 bases; bases outside gene matches: 3. The germline gives CDR1 LNHDA, CDR2 SQIVND (reference sequence). CDR3 length equals 13 residues. The CDR3 nucleotides read TGTGCCAGTAAACTAGCGGGGGCGAATGAGCAGTTCTTC. Amino acids: CASKLAGANEQFF.

This clonotype was seen a handful of times. As DNA, the CDR3 is TGTGCCAGCAGTTACTCCGACGGGCTGGCAGATACGCAGTATTTT. This translates into CASSYSDGLADTQYF. The chain combines TRBV6-6 with TRBJ2-3; D unresolved. V lost 0 bases and J lost 4, with 11 bases in between. Germline V gives CDR1 MNHNY, CDR2 SVGAGI (reference sequence). CDR3 length: 15 residues.